This TCR beta chain was sequenced during a study of blood T cell repertoires in COVID-19. The overall study: Material from acute and convalescent COVID-19 was sourced from the United States, Italy and Spain. T cells, B-cell-depleted T cells, or PBMCs supplied cDNA or gDNA.

The count of this clone is one. The CDR3 sequence is 15 residues long. Germline values: CDR1 SNHLY, CDR2 FYNNEI. The V gene lost 4 bases and the J gene lost 5 bases, with 14 bases spanning the gap. Clones were sequenced by immunoSEQ multiplex PCR, and TCRdb holds only the in-frame ones, with some missing. The sample lists approximately 83,000 clones, 60% to 85% occurring once. This chain uses TRBV2 with TRBJ1-4; D not certain. This clonotype originated in an elderly woman with acute or convalescent COVID-19. The specimen sequenced was peripheral blood. The CDR3 coding sequence is TGTGCCAGCAGTGTAAACAGCTTGCGAAATGAAAAACTGTTTTTT. Residues: CASSVNSLRNEKLFF.